This TCR beta chain was observed in a study of blood T cell repertoires in COVID-19 (dated by TCRdb to between 2020 and 2021). Describing the broader study: Samples covering the acute and convalescent phases of COVID-19 were provided by collaborators in the United States, Italy and Spain. The prospective study material was composed of cDNA or gDNA derived from T cells, B-cell-depleted T cells, or PBMCs. Subjects who had been exposed to COVID-19, were actively infected with it, or had recovered from it provided the deeply sampled blood TCRbeta repertoires that made up the dataset. The repertoires were made available in a free public database intended to serve as a resource for research on the immune response to SARS-CoV-2. The samples were drawn from the first 160 participants of the ongoing ImmuneRACE study and from 1,254 subjects provided by 6 global collaborators. Nearly every sample came with metadata listing a de-identified subject ID, COVID-19 status, age in years and sex. Where available, HLA class I and class II types were obtained from metadata supplied by the sample provider rather than from assay-based typing.

TCRbeta CDR3 regions were amplified from genomic DNA using the immunoSEQ Assay, a bias-controlled multiplex PCR. The study's processing was this. Within the assay, amplification of reference gene primers was used to estimate how many nucleated cells each sample contained. To quantify the absolute abundance of each unique TCRbeta CDR3 rearrangement, sequence reads were collapsed and filtered. For each sample, productive Simpson clonality was calculated as the square root of Simpson's diversity index over productive rearrangements. In TCRdb, the immuneACCESS table is reduced to in-frame sequences with V and J assigned. These tables do not hold every clone; where another copy was compared, an unresolved V gene accounts for under half, and the others remain unexplained. The V and J calls and clone size come from that table; D and trimming were worked out from the DNA. The sample data list 110,000 to 150,000 clones, and roughly 84% of these were observed just once. Approximately 10% of the sample is in the top ten clones.

What the research found in general, with its limitations: How much clinical and demographic metadata was included differed by source and by participant, and the metadata was provided uncurated.

This clone has more than one count but fewer than ten. Its cognate antigen has yet to be identified. No qualities accompany the bases; no much larger clone lies one base away. Collaborating institutions collected whole blood in K2EDTA tubes following their own protocols. Collaborator samples were shipped for TCRbeta analysis as frozen whole blood, isolated PBMCs, or DNA extracted from either sample type. After removal of 3 bases from V and 4 bases from J, the junction retains 6 bases not matched to a gene. Spanning cysteine to phenylalanine, the CDR3 consists of 15 amino acids. Of all the DNA, just the CDR3 is kept, 45 bases in frame from base 1. CDR1 is given as KGHSH and CDR2 as LQKENI, both from the germline V gene.

The material sequenced was peripheral blood. This clonotype originated in a man in his 60s with active or convalescent COVID-19. The receptor chain draws on TRBV18 and TRBJ2-3, and TRBD2 matches 8 of the central bases. The DNA sequence is TGTGCCAGCTCACCTCGCACCGGGAGGGCAGATACGCAGTATTTT. This translates into CASSPRTGRADTQYF.